This record covers a single T cell receptor beta chain. This entry belongs to a study of CD8 T cells in Susac syndrome. Trimming took 5 bases from V and 3 from J, leaving 7 bases between them. The CDR3 runs 13 residues. CDR1 is LGHNT, CDR2 FRNRAP, per germline. It was with random hexamers that 0.5 to 1 ug RNA was reverse transcribed. Across 54 Vbeta and 13 Jbeta, TCR beta CDR3 was amplified with immunoSEQ multiplex PCR. TCRdb processed the immunoSEQ multiplex PCR reads anew with MiXCR; each CDR3 protein has one entry. The table records a few hundred thousand distinct CDR3 sequences, under 95% of them present only once.

J is TRBJ2-2 and V is TRBV12-5, with a weak D call TRBD2 (6 bases). The sequenced sample was CD4+ T cells from PBMCs. The source of this sequence is a human donor with multiple sclerosis. The CDR3 reads CASGPGDTGELFF. In nucleotides, the CDR3 is TGTGCTAGTGGTCCGGGGGACACCGGGGAGCTGTTTTTT.